A single sample gave rise to the 32 T cell receptor beta chains below, sequenced in a study of blood T cells in healthy people across ages. Combining a sample-barcoded 5' primer with a J-beta primer mix, a second PCR ran for roughly 7 to 11 cycles. TCRdb passed the 5' RACE reads through MiXCR, listing each CDR3 protein once. The sample carries about 680,000 distinct CDR3 sequences, about 52% recorded once. The specimen was blood. Receptors originate from a woman aged 55-75 years in good health.

The rearrangement links TRBV7-2 to TRBJ1-2; tentatively, D is TRBD1 (6 bases). The V and J ends lost 3 bases and 8 bases respectively, with 16 bases between them. Germline V gene data show CDR1 as SGHTA and CDR2 as FQGNSA. This CDR3 region has 14 residues. The CDR3 DNA is TGTGCCAGCAGCTTGTACAGGGTTCGGGAAGGCTACACCTTC. Its protein is CASSLYRVREGYTF.

The chain links TRBV10-3 to TRBJ2-3; 8 bases are a match to TRBD2. Trimming at V came to 11 bases and at J to 8 bases, leaving 18 bases not matched to a gene. Germline CDR1 reads ENHRY; CDR2 reads SYGVKD. CDR3 length: 15 residues. The DNA for the CDR3 is TGTGCCGTCATGGGCCGGGAGGGGAGATCGGGTACGCAGTATTTT. Residues: CAVMGREGRSGTQYF.

Details on this clonotype: A junction boundary mismatches the germline segment, possibly from a read error. The gene calls are TRBV20-1 and TRBJ1-2, with D unresolved. CDR1 and CDR2 (germline): DFQATT, SNEGSKA (reference sequence). This CDR3 has 14 amino acids. Here the CDR3 DNA reads TGCAGTGCTAGAGATGATACAGCTAACTATGGCTACACCTTT. Residues: CSARDDTANYGYTF.

Only a few counts were recorded for this clonotype. The chain is built from TRBV7-3 and TRBJ2-7; 7 bases are shared with TRBD1. V was pared by 5 bases and J by 0 bases, with 7 bases of the junction left unmatched. This CDR3 is built from 15 residues. The V gene's germline CDR1 is SGHTA and CDR2 FQGTGA. The CDR3 coding sequence is TGTGCCAGCAGCCCGGGACAGTGGAGCTCCTACGAGCAGTACTTC. Its translation: CASSPGQWSSYEQYF.

There are a few counts of this clonotype. V gene TRBV28 combines with J gene TRBJ2-7; D is unclear. The V gene lost 1 base and the J gene lost 2 bases, with 9 bases spanning the gap. From germline, CDR1 is MDHEN and CDR2 SYDVKM. This CDR3 region has 14 residues. The CDR3 region has the DNA TGTGCCAGCAGTTTATCTCTCCCACCCTACGAGCAGTACTTC. Amino acids: CASSLSLPPYEQYF.

The chain uses TRBV20-1 and TRBJ1-2; 7 bases align to TRBD1. CDR3 size: 16 residues. The V and J ends lost 3 bases and 0 bases, in that order; junction bases with no gene match: 10. Germline CDR1 and CDR2: DFQATT and SNEGSKA (reference sequence). The CDR3 nucleotides read TGCAGTGCTAGCCAATTATCCACAGGGGCTAACTATGGCTACACCTTC. Translating gives CSASQLSTGANYGYTF.

The chain uses TRBV20-1 and TRBJ2-3; TRBD2 matches at 9 bases. After removal of 4 bases from V and 7 bases from J, the junction contained 12 bases not matched to a gene. The CDR3 has 15 residues. Germline CDR1 and CDR2: DFQATT and SNEGSKA (reference sequence). The CDR3: CSATGLAGEGNTQYF. The CDR3 nucleotides read TGCAGTGCTACAGGGTTAGCGGGGGAAGGAAATACGCAGTATTTT.

The gene calls are TRBV7-3 and TRBJ2-1, with 7 bases aligning to TRBD1. Unmatched junction bases numbered 5, after V lost 1 base and J lost 8 bases. This CDR3 is 14 amino acids long. Germline CDR1 and CDR2: SGHTA and FQGTGA. The CDR3 bases are TGTGCCAGCAGCTTAAAAAGAGACAGGGATGAGCAGTTCTTC. Amino acid sequence: CASSLKRDRDEQFF.

The chain uses TRBV20-1 and TRBJ1-4, with a possible D match to TRBD1 (6 bases). The germline V and J ends were trimmed by 5 bases and 9 bases, with 10 bases remaining between them. The CDR3 is 11 residues long. CDR1 is DFQATT and CDR2 is SNEGSKA in the germline V gene (reference sequence). The CDR3 region has the DNA TGCAGTGCTGGGGGGGACAAAAAACTGTTTTTT. It translates to CSAGGDKKLFF.

The chain joins TRBV5-1 to TRBJ1-1, with 7 bases matching TRBD1. CDR3 size: 15 residues. With 4 bases clipped from V and 5 bases from J, the junction kept 11 bases outside the gene matches. Germline CDR1 and CDR2: SGHRS and YFSETQ. CDR3 DNA: TGCGCCAGCAGCCGGCAGGGGGAGGGAAGAACTGAAGCTTTCTTT. Amino acid sequence: CASSRQGEGRTEAFF.

This clonotype was counted only a few times. Possible read error: a much larger clone is one base away. The chain couples TRBV7-2 to TRBJ2-7, with no clear D. Per germline, CDR1 SGHTA and CDR2 FQGNSA. Trimming cost V 3 bases and J 3 bases, with 3 bases left between them. The CDR3 totals 11 residues. The CDR3 DNA reads as TGTGCCAGCAGCTTCCACTACGAGCAGTACTTC. This encodes CASSFHYEQYF.

The CDR3 DNA is TGTGCCAGCAGTTACCGGGCAGCTTCACCCCTCCACTTT. Protein: CASSYRAASPLHF. The chain has TRBV6-5 and TRBJ1-6; D gene ambiguous. Trimming stripped 2 bases from V and 9 bases from J, with 8 bases between. Germline V gene sequence: CDR1 MNHEY, CDR2 SVGAGI. The CDR3 is 13 residues long.

This sequence joins TRBV4-1 and TRBJ2-7; no firm D call. V lost 1 base and J lost 0, with 10 bases in between. The germline CDR1 and CDR2 sequences are MGHRA and YSYEKL. The CDR3 is made up of 15 amino acids. CDR3 region: CASSQALRSSYEQYF. The CDR3, as DNA: TGCGCCAGCAGCCAAGCGCTTAGGAGCTCCTACGAGCAGTACTTC.

Comments on this clonotype: The conserved closing phenylalanine or tryptophan is absent in this CDR3, likely reflecting a read error. The genes are TRBV20-1 and TRBJ2-5; D might be TRBD2 (5 bases). The CDR3 runs 13 residues. Trimming pared 0 bases from V and 4 bases from J, leaving 9 bases between. Germline V gene lookup returns CDR1 DFQATT and CDR2 SNEGSKA (reference sequence). As DNA, the CDR3 is TGCAGTGCTAGAGACGGGGTAGCAGAGACCCAGTACTAC. Encoded protein: CSARDGVAETQYY.

This clonotype has more than one count but fewer than ten. The chain links TRBV28 to TRBJ1-5; tentative D call: TRBD1 (5 bases). Trimming took 5 bases from V and 6 from J, leaving 11 bases between them. The CDR3 extends over 13 amino acids. The germline CDR1 and CDR2 sequences are MDHEN and SYDVKM. CDR3: CASSGQGGQPQHF. The CDR3 DNA reads TGTGCCAGCAGTGGGCAGGGCGGTCAGCCCCAGCATTTT.

J is TRBJ2-5 and V is TRBV5-1; TRBD1 is a possible D gene (6 bases). The CDR3 sequence is 16 residues long. Germline CDR1 reads SGHRS; CDR2 reads YFSETQ. The V and J ends lost 4 bases and 2 bases respectively, with 18 bases between them. The CDR3 loop reads CASSGTGTYVQETQYF. The DNA of the CDR3 is TGCGCCAGCAGCGGAACCGGGACATACGTACAAGAGACCCAGTACTTC.

This chain joins TRBV7-2 and TRBJ2-1; TRBD1 might be the D (6 bases). V was trimmed by 5 bases and J by 13 bases, leaving 30 bases between them. Germline CDR1 and CDR2: SGHTA and FQGNSA. The CDR3 runs to 17 residues. The CDR3 reads CASSQTGRPNSQETQFF. CDR3 bases: TGTGCCAGCAGCCAGACAGGTCGCCCCAACTCACAAGAGACCCAGTTCTTC.

The rearrangement uses TRBV7-2 and TRBJ2-5; 8 bases align to TRBD2. The CDR3 has 19 amino acids. V shed 2 bases, J shed 4 bases, and the junction held 18 bases outside the gene matches. Germline loops: CDR1 SGHTA, CDR2 FQGNSA. DNA for the CDR3: TGTGCCAGCAGCTTAATTGCCCCTGGAGCGGGAGAGCAGCGAGAGACCCAGTACTTC. Its translation: CASSLIAPGAGEQRETQYF.

This clonotype was found a few times. The genes are TRBV7-9 and TRBJ2-7; TRBD2 agrees at 10 bases. The CDR3 has 15 residues. Germline trimming cut 3 bases from V and 4 bases from J; bases unmatched to any gene: 6. Germline loops: CDR1 SEHNR, CDR2 FQNEAQ (reference sequence). CDR3 protein: CASSLSLAGVYEQYF. The CDR3 bases are TGTGCCAGCAGCTTGAGTCTAGCGGGAGTATACGAGCAGTACTTC.

The rearrangement joins TRBV20-1 to TRBJ2-1, with TRBD2 matching over 8 bases. Germline V gene data show CDR1 as DFQATT and CDR2 as SNEGSKA (reference sequence). The junction had 16 bases not matched to a gene; V was cut back by 1 base and J by 5 bases. The CDR3 consists of 18 residues. The CDR3: CSARGYGGTIGRDNEQFF. The CDR3 region has the DNA TGCAGTGCTAGAGGTTACGGGGGGACTATCGGGAGGGACAATGAGCAGTTCTTC.

This clonotype occurred a few times. The gene calls are TRBV20-1 and TRBJ1-2, with 7 bases that match TRBD1. Germline trimming cut 4 bases from V and 12 bases from J; bases unmatched to any gene: 8. CDR1 is DFQATT and CDR2 is SNEGSKA in the germline V gene (reference sequence). This CDR3 spans 11 amino acids. The CDR3 DNA sequence: TGCAGTGCTACCGGGACAGAGTTGCACACCTTC. Protein sequence: CSATGTELHTF.

CDR3 DNA sequence: TGTGCCAGCAGTTTCACCAGAACTGGGGCCAACGTCCTGACTTTC. Protein product: CASSFTRTGANVLTF. The chain is built from TRBV28 and TRBJ2-6; D is ambiguous. Trimming pared 3 bases from V and 2 bases from J, leaving 8 bases between. CDR3 length equals 15 residues. The germline V gene has CDR1 MDHEN and CDR2 SYDVKM.

This clonotype came up a few times. J is TRBJ2-5 and V is TRBV20-1; 13 bases fit TRBD2. The length of the CDR3 is 15 residues. Germline CDR1 reads DFQATT; CDR2 reads SNEGSKA (reference sequence). The V segment lost 0 bases and the J segment 4 bases; nucleotides outside the gene matches: 2. The CDR3 here is CSARDRLAGGETQYF. The CDR3 DNA reads TGCAGTGCTAGAGATCGACTAGCGGGAGGAGAGACCCAGTACTTC.

This clonotype occurred a few times. Here the CDR3 DNA reads TGCAGTGCTAGCCCCCTGAGGCCCCAGCGGAGGACAGATACGCAGTATTTT. This codes for CSASPLRPQRRTDTQYF. V and J are TRBV20-1 and TRBJ2-3, with D maybe TRBD2 (5 bases). The germline V gene encodes CDR1 DFQATT and CDR2 SNEGSKA (reference sequence). V gave up 3 bases and J gave up 3 bases, with 22 bases separating them. CDR3 length: 17 residues.

CDR3 residues: CASSDGSANYGYTF. The CDR3 nucleotides are TGTGCCAGCAGTGACGGCTCCGCTAACTATGGCTACACCTTC. The V and J genes are TRBV7-8 and TRBJ1-2; D is uncertain. Trimming left V 6 bases short and J 0 bases short, with 11 bases between. There are 14 residues in the CDR3. Germline CDR1 and CDR2: SGHVS and FQNEAQ.

V and J are TRBV29-1 and TRBJ2-7; D is possibly TRBD1 (6 bases). V shed 6 bases and J shed 2 bases, with 14 bases lying between them. CDR1 SQVTM and CDR2 ANQGSEA come from the germline V gene. The length of the CDR3 is 13 residues. The CDR3 region is CSVAGTPTYEQYF. The CDR3 DNA is TGCAGCGTGGCTGGGACACCTACCTACGAGCAGTACTTC.

V usage is TRBV6-5 and J usage is TRBJ2-7, with 9 bases matching TRBD1. V lost 6 bases, J lost 7 bases, and 16 bases stayed unmatched. The germline V gene has CDR1 MNHEY and CDR2 SVGAGI. The CDR3 is made up of 16 amino acids. The CDR3 spells CASSTRTGAIYNEQYF. The CDR3 nucleotides are TGTGCCAGCAGCACAAGGACAGGGGCAATTTACAATGAGCAGTACTTC.

The chain uses TRBV20-1 and TRBJ2-6, with TRBD1 identical over 10 bases. Germline CDR1 and CDR2: DFQATT and SNEGSKA (reference sequence). The CDR3 contains 16 residues. The V gene end was trimmed by 6 bases and the J gene end by 4 bases; junction bases not matched to a gene: 9. CDR3 in amino acids: CSAPGQGFSGANVLTF. DNA for the CDR3: TGCAGTGCGCCGGGACAGGGGTTTTCCGGGGCCAACGTCCTGACTTTC.

The chain combines TRBV6-2 or TRBV6-3 with TRBJ1-2; D gene uncertain. The CDR3 totals 14 residues. V lost 3 bases and J 6 bases, leaving 14 bases between the germline ends. Germline-derived CDR1 and CDR2 are MNHEY and SVGEGT. CDR3 sequence reads: CASSYQHILDGYTF. CDR3 in DNA: TGTGCCAGCAGTTATCAACATATCCTTGATGGCTACACCTTC.

This clonotype has ten or more counts. The chain is built from TRBV29-1 and TRBJ1-4; D unresolved. The CDR3 runs to 12 residues. Germline V gene sequence: CDR1 SQVTM, CDR2 ANQGSEA. Trimming removed 5 bases from V and 7 bases from J, with 11 bases in between. As DNA, the CDR3 is TGCAGCGTTCGGATGGACTTTGAAAAACTGTTTTTT. This codes for CSVRMDFEKLFF.

This clonotype turned up a few times. The gene calls are TRBV28 and TRBJ1-2; the D gene is possibly TRBD1 (6 bases). The CDR3 sequence is 14 residues long. V dropped 5 bases and J dropped 4 bases, with 14 bases sitting between them. From germline, CDR1 is MDHEN and CDR2 SYDVKM. CDR3 sequence reads: CASSPPGVTYGYTF. For the CDR3, the DNA is TGTGCCAGCAGTCCCCCAGGGGTGACCTATGGCTACACCTTC.

The chain joins TRBV3-1 to TRBJ1-4; TRBD1 agrees at 7 bases. Per the germline V gene, CDR1 is LGHDT and CDR2 is YNNKEL (reference sequence). This CDR3 spans 16 amino acids. With V trimmed by 1 base and J by 8 bases, 10 bases remained unmatched. The CDR3 nucleotides are TGTGCCAGCAGCCAAGCCACCGGACAGGTGAAGGAAAAACTGTTTTTT. This codes for CASSQATGQVKEKLFF.